The clone carrying this T cell receptor beta chain was seen more than once but under ten times. The sample belongs to a study of blood T cell repertoires in COVID-19. Across the study: Donors in the United States, Italy and Spain gave samples during acute or convalescent COVID-19. Sources were T cells, B-cell-depleted T cells, or PBMCs; the material itself was cDNA or gDNA.

Under the authors' procedure: By means of reference gene primer amplification, nucleated cell counts were estimated. Method: immunoSEQ multiplex PCR; TCRdb's copy keeps in-frame clones and lacks some. V and J calls and clone size are copied from that table; D and trimming were computed from the DNA. The sample has more than 300,000 clones, approximately 91% seen once. Individuals in the exposed group had encountered a COVID-19 case within 2 weeks preceding study entry. The CDR3 sequence is 12 residues long. Between the trimmed V and J ends, which lost 3 bases and 6 bases, there was a span of 11 bases. From germline, CDR1 is DFQATT and CDR2 SNEGSKA (reference sequence).

The receptor was derived from a woman in her 30s who had been exposed to COVID-19. The gene calls are TRBV20-1 and TRBJ1-2; D remains ambiguous. Sequences were obtained from PBMCs or T cells enriched from blood (not recorded which). CDR3 coding DNA: TGCAGTGCTAGTAAAGGCGGGGATGGCTACACCTTC. Encoded protein: CSASKGGDGYTF.